The clone carrying this TCR beta chain was counted ten times or more. What it recognizes is unknown. V was pared by 6 bases and J by 2 bases, with 11 bases between. From germline, CDR1 is SNHLY and CDR2 FYNNEI. The CDR3 has 15 amino acids. Transcripts of RNA were the source for amplifying TCR beta CDR3 regions. HTBI-primed first-round RT-PCR preceded second-round multiplex PCR. TCRdb passed the multiplex PCR reads through MiXCR, listing each CDR3 protein once. The table has almost 400,000 distinct CDR3 sequences, 15% to 20% seen once; the top ten hold more than 1.5%. These data are taken from a study of Graves' ophthalmopathy and Graves' hyperthyroidism. The study's findings and limits: The authors also found most expanded thyroid clonotypes above 0.001 frequency in blood.

V usage is TRBV2 and J usage is TRBJ2-6; D may be TRBD2 (6 bases). This sequence originates from a woman between 18 and 30 years old with Graves' ophthalmopathy. The sample was peripheral blood. DNA for the CDR3: TGTGCCAGCAGAGGGACTGCAGCTGGGGCCAACGTCCTGACTTTC. Translated: CASRGTAAGANVLTF.